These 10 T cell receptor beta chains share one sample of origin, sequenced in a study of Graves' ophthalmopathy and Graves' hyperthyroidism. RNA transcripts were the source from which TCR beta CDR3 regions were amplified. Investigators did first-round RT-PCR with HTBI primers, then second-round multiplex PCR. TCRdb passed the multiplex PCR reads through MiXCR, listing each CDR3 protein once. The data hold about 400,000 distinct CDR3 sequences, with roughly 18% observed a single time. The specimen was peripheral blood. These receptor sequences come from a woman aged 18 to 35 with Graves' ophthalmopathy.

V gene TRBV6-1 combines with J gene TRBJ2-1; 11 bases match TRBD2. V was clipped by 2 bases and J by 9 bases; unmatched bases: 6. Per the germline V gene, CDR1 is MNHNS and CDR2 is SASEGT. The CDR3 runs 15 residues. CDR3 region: CASSEISGRAGEQFF. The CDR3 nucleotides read TGTGCCAGCAGTGAAATTAGCGGGAGGGCTGGTGAGCAGTTCTTC.

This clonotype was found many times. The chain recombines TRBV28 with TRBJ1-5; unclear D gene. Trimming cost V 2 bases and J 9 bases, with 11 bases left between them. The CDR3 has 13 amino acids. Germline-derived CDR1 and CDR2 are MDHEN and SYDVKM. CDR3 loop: CASSLMGVGPQHF. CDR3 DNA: TGTGCCAGCAGTTTAATGGGAGTTGGGCCCCAGCATTTT.

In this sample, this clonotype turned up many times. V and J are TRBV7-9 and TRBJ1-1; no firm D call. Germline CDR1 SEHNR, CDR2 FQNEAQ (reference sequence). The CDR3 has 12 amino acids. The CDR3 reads CVLRSGNTEAFF. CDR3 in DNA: TGTGTGTTAAGAAGTGGGAACACTGAAGCTTTCTTT.

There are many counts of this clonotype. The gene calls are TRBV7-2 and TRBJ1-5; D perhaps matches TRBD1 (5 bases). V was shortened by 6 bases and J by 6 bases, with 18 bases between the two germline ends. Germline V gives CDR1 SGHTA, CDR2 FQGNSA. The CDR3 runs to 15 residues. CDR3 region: CASSFGGGNSQPQHF. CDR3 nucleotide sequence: TGTGCCAGCAGTTTTGGGGGGGGGAATAGTCAGCCCCAGCATTTT.

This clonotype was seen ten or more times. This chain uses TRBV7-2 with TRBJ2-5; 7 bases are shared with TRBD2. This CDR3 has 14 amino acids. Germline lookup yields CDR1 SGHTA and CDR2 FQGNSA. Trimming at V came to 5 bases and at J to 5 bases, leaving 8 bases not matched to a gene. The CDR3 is CASSQGLGTETQYF. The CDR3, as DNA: TGTGCCAGCAGCCAAGGACTAGGGACTGAGACCCAGTACTTC.

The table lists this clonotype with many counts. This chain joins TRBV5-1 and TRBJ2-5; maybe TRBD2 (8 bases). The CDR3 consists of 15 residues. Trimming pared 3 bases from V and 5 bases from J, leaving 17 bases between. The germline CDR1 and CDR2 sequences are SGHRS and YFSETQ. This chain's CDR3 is CASSSREGAVETQYF. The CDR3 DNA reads TGCGCCAGCAGCTCCCGGGAGGGGGCGGTGGAGACCCAGTACTTC.

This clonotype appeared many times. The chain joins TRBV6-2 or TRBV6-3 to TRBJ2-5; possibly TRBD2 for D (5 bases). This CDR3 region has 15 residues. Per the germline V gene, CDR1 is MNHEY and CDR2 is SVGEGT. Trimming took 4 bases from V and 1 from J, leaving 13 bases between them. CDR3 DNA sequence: TGTGCCAGCAGTTCCACCGGACTGGTCCAAGAGACCCAGTACTTC. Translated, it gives CASSSTGLVQETQYF.

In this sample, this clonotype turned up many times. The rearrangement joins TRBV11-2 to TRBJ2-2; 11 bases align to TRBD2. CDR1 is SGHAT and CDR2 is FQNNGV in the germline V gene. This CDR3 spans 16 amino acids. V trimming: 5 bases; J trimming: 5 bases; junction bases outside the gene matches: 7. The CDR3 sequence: CASSQLAGVWTGELFF. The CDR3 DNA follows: TGTGCCAGCAGCCAACTAGCGGGAGTATGGACCGGGGAGCTGTTTTTT.

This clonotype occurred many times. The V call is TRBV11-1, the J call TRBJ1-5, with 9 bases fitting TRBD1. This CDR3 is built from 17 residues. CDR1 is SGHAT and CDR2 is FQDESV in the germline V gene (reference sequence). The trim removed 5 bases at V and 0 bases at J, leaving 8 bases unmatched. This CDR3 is CASSTGTGSLSNQPQHF. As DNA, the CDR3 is TGTGCCAGCAGCACCGGGACAGGGTCTCTTAGCAATCAGCCCCAGCATTTT.

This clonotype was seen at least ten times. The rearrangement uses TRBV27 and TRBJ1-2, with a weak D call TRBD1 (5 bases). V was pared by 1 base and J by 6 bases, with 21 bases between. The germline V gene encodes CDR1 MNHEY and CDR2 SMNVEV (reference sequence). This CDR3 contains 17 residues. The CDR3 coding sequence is TGTGCCAGCAGTTTATTAGCAGGCCTCAGGTGGGGGGATGGCTACACCTTC. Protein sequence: CASSLLAGLRWGDGYTF.